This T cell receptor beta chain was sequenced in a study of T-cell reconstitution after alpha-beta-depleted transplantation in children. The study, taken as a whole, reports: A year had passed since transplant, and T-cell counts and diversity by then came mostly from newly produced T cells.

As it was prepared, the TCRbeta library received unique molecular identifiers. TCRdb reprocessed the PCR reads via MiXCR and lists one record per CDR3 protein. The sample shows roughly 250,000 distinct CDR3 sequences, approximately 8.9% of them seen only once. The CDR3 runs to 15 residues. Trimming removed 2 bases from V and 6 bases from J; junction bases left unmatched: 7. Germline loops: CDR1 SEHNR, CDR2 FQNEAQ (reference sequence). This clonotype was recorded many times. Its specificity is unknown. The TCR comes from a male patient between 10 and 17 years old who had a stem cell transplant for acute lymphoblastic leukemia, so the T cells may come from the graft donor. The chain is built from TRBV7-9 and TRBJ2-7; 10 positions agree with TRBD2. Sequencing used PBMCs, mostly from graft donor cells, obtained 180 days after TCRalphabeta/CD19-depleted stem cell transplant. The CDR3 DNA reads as TGTGCCAGCAGCTTAACTAGCGGGATTCGCGGCGAGCAGTACTTC. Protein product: CASSLTSGIRGEQYF. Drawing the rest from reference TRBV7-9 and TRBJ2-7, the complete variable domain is DTGVSQNPRHKITKRGQNVTFRCDPISEHNRLYWYRQTLGQGPEFLTYFQNEAQLEKSRLLSDRFSAERPKGSFSTLEIQRTEQGDSAMYLCASSLTSGIRGEQYFGPGTRLTVT.